Shown below are 26 T cell receptor beta chains from a single sample sequenced in a study of shared clonotypes between healthy human individuals. Profiling relied on immunoSEQ multiplex PCR, and the TCRdb table lists in-frame clones only, not all of them. The table shows around 2.1 million clones, with 85% to 95% occurring only once. Naive CD8 isolation took CD45RO-negative cells positively selected for CCR7 and excluded terminally differentiated effector memory CD45RA+ cells. The sequencing input was naive CD8+ T cells from PBMCs. These TCRs come from a man between 18 and 29 years old in good health. Some clones in this sample may be carry-over from other donors' samples.

Comments on this clone: This CDR3 is also generated by other DNA sequences in the sample. DNA of the CDR3: TGCAGTGCCCATAAAGAGACCCAGTACTTC. Its protein product is CSAHKETQYF. This chain uses TRBV20-1 with TRBJ2-5; no reliable D call. Germline CDR1 reads DFQATT; CDR2 reads SNEGSKA (reference sequence). The CDR3 is 10 residues long. Trimming left V 6 bases short and J 3 bases short, with 5 bases between.

The V call is TRBV4-1, the J call TRBJ2-3; D not certain. V lost 6 bases, J lost 1 base, and 11 bases lay in between. The CDR3 covers 14 residues. CDR1 and CDR2 from the germline V gene are MGHRA and YSYEKL. The CDR3 nucleotides read TGCGCCAGCAGAACCGGGCCTCGCACAGATACGCAGTATTTT. Protein product: CASRTGPRTDTQYF.

The V gene is TRBV28, the J gene TRBJ1-1; D is uncertain. Germline V gives CDR1 MDHEN, CDR2 SYDVKM. This CDR3 is built from 13 residues. V lost 3 bases and J 5 bases, leaving 10 bases between the germline ends. The CDR3 sequence: CASSFQVTTEAFF. DNA for the CDR3: TGTGCCAGCAGTTTCCAGGTGACAACTGAAGCTTTCTTT.

Turning to this clone: Other nucleotide sequences from this sample produce the same CDR3. V gene TRBV27 combines with J gene TRBJ2-7, with D perhaps being TRBD1 or TRBD2 (6 bases each). The CDR3 loop spans 14 amino acids. In germline, CDR1 is MNHEY, CDR2 SMNVEV (reference sequence). Between the trimmed V and J ends, which lost 2 bases and 1 base, there was a span of 9 bases. CDR3 sequence reads: CASSLRGPSYEQYF. The CDR3, as DNA: TGTGCCAGCAGTTTACGGGGGCCGTCCTACGAGCAGTACTTC.

The genes are TRBV7-9 and TRBJ2-5, with TRBD2 identical over 11 bases. CDR3 length: 17 residues. In germline, CDR1 is SEHNR, CDR2 FQNEAQ (reference sequence). Trimming removed 6 bases from V and 4 bases from J; junction bases left unmatched: 13. The CDR3 sequence: CASRDPGLAEYGETQYF. In DNA form, the CDR3 reads TGTGCCAGCAGAGATCCGGGACTAGCGGAATATGGAGAGACCCAGTACTTC.

The genes are TRBV11-2 and TRBJ2-1; 7 bases are shared with TRBD2. In germline, CDR1 is SGHAT, CDR2 FQNNGV. The CDR3 is 14 residues long. Trimming at V came to 0 bases and at J to 10 bases, leaving 6 bases not matched to a gene. CDR3 loop: CASSLEGGAREQFF. The CDR3 bases are TGTGCCAGCAGCTTAGAGGGAGGGGCGCGGGAGCAGTTCTTC.

The sample holds a few counts of this clone. The J gene is TRBJ1-1, the V gene TRBV2, with D uncertain. CDR1 is SNHLY, CDR2 FYNNEI, per germline. Trimming stripped 6 bases from V and 3 bases from J, with 5 bases between. CDR3 size: 11 residues. CDR3 protein: CASRLDTEAFF. For the CDR3, the DNA is TGTGCCAGCAGGTTGGACACTGAAGCTTTCTTT.

CDR3 bases: TGTGCCAGTAGACTGACAGCTAACTATGGCTACACCTTC. This translates into CASRLTANYGYTF. V and J are TRBV19 and TRBJ1-2, with D possibly being TRBD1 (5 bases). Germline CDR1 LNHDA, CDR2 SQIVND (reference sequence). The CDR3 is 13 amino acids. Between the trimmed V and J ends, which lost 6 bases and 0 bases, there was a span of 8 bases.

The CDR3 protein is CSVQSSYEQYF. CDR3 in DNA: TGCAGCGTTCAGAGCTCCTACGAGCAGTACTTC. This chain connects TRBV29-1 to TRBJ2-7; D gene unclear. Germline CDR1 SQVTM, CDR2 ANQGSEA. This CDR3 region has 11 residues. V was clipped by 5 bases and J by 0 bases, with 5 bases between them.

The V and J genes are TRBV4-1 and TRBJ2-2; possible D gene TRBD2, 7 bases. Trimming removed 1 base at V and 1 base at J, with 16 bases between. The CDR3 sequence is 18 residues long. Germline values: CDR1 MGHRA, CDR2 YSYEKL. CDR3 region: CASSQVGGGGVNTGELFF. CDR3 sequence (DNA): TGCGCCAGCAGCCAAGTTGGGGGCGGGGGCGTGAACACCGGGGAGCTGTTTTTT.

The chain carries TRBV12-5 and TRBJ2-3; the D call may be TRBD1 or TRBD2 (5 bases each). Germline CDR1 LGHNT, CDR2 FRNRAP. This CDR3 is 16 amino acids long. V was pared by 6 bases and J by 0 bases, with 16 bases between. CDR3 region: CASGPRGVTSTDTQYF. CDR3 DNA sequence: TGTGCTAGTGGCCCCCGAGGGGTCACGAGCACAGATACGCAGTATTTT.

The chain's CDR3 is CSWSNQGKTQYF. The DNA of the CDR3 is TGCAGCTGGTCAAACCAGGGGAAGACCCAGTACTTC. The chain carries TRBV29-1 and TRBJ2-5, with D perhaps TRBD1 (6 bases). The germline V and J ends were trimmed by 8 bases and 6 bases, with 16 bases remaining between them. This CDR3 has 12 residues. The germline CDR1 and CDR2 sequences are SQVTM and ANQGSEA.

The chain has TRBV29-1 and TRBJ2-7; 7 bases align to TRBD1. The V gene's germline CDR1 is SQVTM and CDR2 ANQGSEA. Trimming cost V 5 bases and J 3 bases; bases outside gene matches: 7. The CDR3 is 13 amino acids. The CDR3 here is CSVLDRANYEQYF. The CDR3 DNA follows: TGCAGCGTTTTAGACAGGGCGAACTACGAGCAGTACTTC.

This clone showed up just once. The chain employs TRBV7-3 and TRBJ1-1; 9 bases are shared with TRBD1. CDR1 and CDR2 (germline): SGHTA, FQGTGA. V was clipped by 1 base and J by 4 bases; unmatched bases: 10. CDR3 length: 17 residues. CDR3 bases: TGTGCCAGCAGCTTAATGAGGGACAGGGATGGTCCCACTGAAGCTTTCTTT. Translating gives CASSLMRDRDGPTEAFF.

This chain joins TRBV5-6 and TRBJ2-1; no clear D gene. CDR3 length: 11 residues. V shed 0 bases and J shed 12 bases, with 7 bases lying between them. Per the germline V gene, CDR1 is SGHDT and CDR2 is YYEEEE. The CDR3 DNA follows: TGTGCCAGCAGCTTGGGGAGAGGGCAGTTCTTC. Its translation: CASSLGRGQFF.

CDR3 nucleotides: TGTGCCATCAGTGAGTCCCAACAGGGGGCGGTCTATGGCTACACCTTC. The encoded protein is CAISESQQGAVYGYTF. V gene TRBV10-3 combines with J gene TRBJ1-2; 9 bases are a match to TRBD1. V was pared by 0 bases and J by 4 bases, with 6 bases of the junction left unmatched. CDR3 length equals 16 residues. Germline V lookup: CDR1 ENHRY, CDR2 SYGVKD.

The J gene is TRBJ1-4, the V gene TRBV2; tentatively, D is TRBD1 (5 bases). This CDR3 comprises 13 residues. In germline, CDR1 is SNHLY, CDR2 FYNNEI. The V end lost 7 bases, the J end lost 7 bases, and 13 bases lay between the germline ends. Here the CDR3 reads CASTPGSPEKLFF. The DNA for the CDR3 is TGTGCCAGCACCCCAGGGTCGCCTGAAAAACTGTTTTTT. Combining the CDR3 with reference TRBV2 and TRBJ1-4 gives the whole variable domain EPEVTQTPSHQVTQMGQEVILRCVPISNHLYFYWYRQILGQKVEFLVSFYNNEISEKSEIFDDQFSVERPDGSNFTLKIRSTKLEDSAMYFCASTPGSPEKLFFGSGTQLSVL.

The table lists this clone with a few counts. This CDR3 reads CASSVDQGGATEAFF. CDR3 sequence (DNA): TGTGCCAGCAGCGTAGACCAGGGGGGAGCCACTGAAGCTTTCTTT. The V and J genes are TRBV9 and TRBJ1-1; 7 bases are shared with TRBD1. The CDR3 runs 15 residues. Trimming removed 0 bases from V and 4 bases from J; junction bases left unmatched: 6. Germline V gives CDR1 SGDLS, CDR2 YYNGEE.

This chain's CDR3 is CASSLVASLGEQFF. As DNA, the CDR3 is TGTGCCAGCAGCTTAGTGGCTAGCTTAGGTGAGCAGTTCTTC. The rearrangement joins TRBV7-9 to TRBJ2-1; possible D gene TRBD2, 5 bases. The CDR3 has 14 amino acids. Deletions cut 1 base from V and 9 bases from J, with 13 bases between. Germline V CDR1 and CDR2: SEHNR, FQNEAQ (reference sequence).

The V and J genes are TRBV27 and TRBJ1-2; no firm D call. V lost 2 bases and J lost 7, with 14 bases in between. Germline V gives CDR1 MNHEY, CDR2 SMNVEV (reference sequence). This CDR3 comprises 14 residues. CDR3 sequence: CASSLGGFIPGYTF. CDR3 DNA: TGTGCCAGCAGTTTAGGAGGGTTTATTCCTGGCTACACCTTC.

The rearrangement links TRBV5-6 to TRBJ2-1; 9 bases align to TRBD1. In germline, CDR1 is SGHDT, CDR2 YYEEEE. This CDR3 contains 15 residues. Unmatched junction bases numbered 4, after V lost 1 base and J lost 5 bases. CDR3 region: CASSLLDRGNNEQFF. As DNA, the CDR3 is TGTGCCAGCAGCTTGCTGGACAGGGGAAACAATGAGCAGTTCTTC.

The chain uses TRBV9 and TRBJ2-7, with 7 bases that match TRBD1. From germline, CDR1 is SGDLS and CDR2 YYNGEE. This CDR3 spans 14 amino acids. Unmatched junction bases numbered 3, after V lost 0 bases and J lost 3 bases. CDR3 region: CASSVEGARYEQYF. CDR3 sequence (DNA): TGTGCCAGCAGCGTAGAGGGGGCCCGCTACGAGCAGTACTTC.

This clone appeared a few times. The gene calls are TRBV9 and TRBJ2-2, with 8 bases identical to TRBD2. Germline-derived CDR1 and CDR2 are SGDLS and YYNGEE. This CDR3 is 15 amino acids long. The ends lost 4 bases at V and 4 bases at J; junction bases unmatched: 6. CDR3 sequence (DNA): TGTGCCAGCAGCCCGGGGGGGATCGGCACCGGGGAGCTGTTTTTT. The encoded protein is CASSPGGIGTGELFF. The entire variable domain, with the rest obtained from reference TRBV9 and TRBJ2-2, is as follows: DSGVTQTPKHLITATGQRVTLRCSPRSGDLSVYWYQQSLDQGLQFLIQYYNGEERAKGNILERFSAQQFPDLHSELNLSSLELGDSALYFCASSPGGIGTGELFFGEGSRLTVL.

The J gene is TRBJ2-7, the V gene TRBV10-1; D tentatively reads TRBD1 or TRBD2 (5 bases each). In germline, CDR1 is WNHNN, CDR2 SYGVQD (reference sequence). V lost 5 bases to trimming and J lost 3 bases, with 17 bases between them. This CDR3 has 15 residues. CDR3 coding DNA: TGCGCCAGCAGTCCCGGGACCTATAGTATCTACGAGCAGTACTTC. Translation: CASSPGTYSIYEQYF.

This clone appeared once. The chain carries TRBV11-2 and TRBJ2-3; 9 bases line up with TRBD2. Per germline, CDR1 SGHAT and CDR2 FQNNGV. The CDR3 spans 17 residues. V dropped 5 bases and J dropped 0; count of bases not matched to a gene: 9. The CDR3 region is CASSQPGLASSTDTQYF. DNA for the CDR3: TGTGCCAGCAGCCAGCCGGGACTAGCCTCTAGCACAGATACGCAGTATTTT.

As concerns this clone: At the DNA level, this CDR3 is encoded by other sequences in the same sample as well. The chain couples TRBV28 to TRBJ1-1, with no clear D. The V gene lost 3 bases and the J gene lost 3 bases, with 8 bases spanning the gap. This CDR3 has 13 residues. The germline V gene encodes CDR1 MDHEN and CDR2 SYDVKM. Here the CDR3 reads CASSFGSDTEAFF. CDR3 sequence (DNA): TGTGCCAGCAGTTTCGGAAGCGACACTGAAGCTTTCTTT. The full variable domain, with the rest looked up from reference TRBV28 and TRBJ1-1, is DVKVTQSSRYLVKRTGEKVFLECVQDMDHENMFWYRQDPGLGLRLIYFSYDVKMKEKGDIPEGYSVSREKKERFSLILESASTNQTSMYLCASSFGSDTEAFFGQGTRLTVV.